The 21 T cell receptor beta chains listed next were all sequenced from one sample in a study of blood T cell repertoires in COVID-19. Method: immunoSEQ multiplex PCR; TCRdb's copy keeps in-frame clones and lacks some. Among roughly 310,000 clones listed, around 89% were seen once. The sample comprised PBMCs or T cells enriched from blood (not recorded which). The source is a woman in her 40s who had recovered from COVID-19.

The chain links TRBV28 to TRBJ2-7, with D possibly TRBD2 on 7 matching bases. CDR1 is MDHEN, CDR2 SYDVKM, per germline. The CDR3 spans 15 residues. V lost 2 bases and J lost 0, with 11 bases in between. CDR3 DNA sequence: TGTGCCAGCAGTTTAGGCGGGGGCTACTCCTACGAGCAGTACTTC. Translating gives CASSLGGGYSYEQYF.

The V call is TRBV27, the J call TRBJ2-7, with TRBD2 matching 12 bases. The germline V gene has CDR1 MNHEY and CDR2 SMNVEV (reference sequence). V was pared by 10 bases and J by 6 bases, with 13 bases of the junction left unmatched. The CDR3 totals 15 residues. The CDR3 loop reads CAKTQRLAGDGEQYF. DNA of the CDR3: TGTGCCAAGACCCAACGACTAGCGGGAGATGGCGAGCAGTACTTC.

The V call is TRBV6-6, the J call TRBJ1-1; tentatively, D is TRBD1 (5 bases). This CDR3 is 14 amino acids long. CDR1 and CDR2 (germline): MNHNY, SVGAGI (reference sequence). The V end was cut by 4 bases, the J end by 4 bases, with 13 bases between. In DNA form, the CDR3 reads TGTGCCAGCAGTTCGGCAGGGTTGGTCACTGAAGCTTTCTTT. Its protein product is CASSSAGLVTEAFF.

V gene TRBV29-1 combines with J gene TRBJ2-7, with a weak D call TRBD2 (6 bases). The CDR3 is 13 residues long. Germline values: CDR1 SQVTM, CDR2 ANQGSEA. V was trimmed by 5 bases and J by 3 bases, leaving 14 bases between them. The DNA for the CDR3 is TGCAGCGTTTACCGGGACTCCAGCTACGAGCAGTACTTC. Its translation is CSVYRDSSYEQYF.

The gene calls are TRBV3-1 (or the pseudogene TRBV3-2) and TRBJ2-5, with TRBD2 identical over 10 bases. Trimming cost V 0 bases and J 2 bases; bases outside gene matches: 9. This CDR3 is 18 amino acids long. Germline V gene sequence: CDR1 LGHDT, CDR2 YNNKEL (reference sequence). The CDR3 here is CASSQDPITSGAQETQYF. CDR3 nucleotide sequence: TGTGCCAGCAGCCAAGACCCAATCACTAGCGGGGCGCAAGAGACCCAGTACTTC.

V and J are TRBV7-2 and TRBJ1-1; 7 positions match TRBD1. Unmatched junction bases numbered 4, after V lost 5 bases and J lost 1 base. Looked up from germline, CDR1 is SGHTA and CDR2 is FQGNSA. The CDR3 covers 14 residues. The chain's CDR3 is CASSQRTGNTEAFF. In nucleotides, the CDR3 is TGTGCCAGCAGCCAACGGACAGGGAACACTGAAGCTTTCTTT.

This chain links TRBV6-5 with TRBJ2-1, with 12 nucleotides matching TRBD2. This CDR3 comprises 15 residues. The germline gives CDR1 MNHEY, CDR2 SVGAGI. V trimming: 5 bases; J trimming: 7 bases; junction bases outside the gene matches: 6. This CDR3 reads CASSPGLAGTNEQFF. DNA of the CDR3: TGTGCCAGCAGTCCAGGACTAGCGGGAACGAATGAGCAGTTCTTC.

In this sample, this clone turned up once. This sequence joins TRBV25-1 and TRBJ2-7; D unclear. With 0 bases removed from V and 7 bases from J, the gap between germline ends came to 13 bases. The CDR3 consists of 14 residues. The V gene's germline CDR1 is MGHDK and CDR2 SYGVNS. The CDR3 nucleotides read TGTGCCAGCAGTGAATATGGCACAGATCGTGAGCAGTACTTC. Its translation: CASSEYGTDREQYF.

This clone came up once. The genes are TRBV3-1 (or the pseudogene TRBV3-2) and TRBJ1-3, with TRBD1 matching over 10 bases. V was clipped by 1 base and J by 0 bases; unmatched bases: 0. Germline CDR1 reads LGHDT; CDR2 reads YNNKEL (reference sequence). The CDR3 runs to 16 residues. The CDR3 here is CASSQGTGGSGNTIYF. The DNA of the CDR3 is TGTGCCAGCAGCCAAGGGACAGGGGGCTCTGGAAACACCATATATTTT.

The V gene is TRBV4-3, the J gene TRBJ2-7; 7 bases match TRBD1. The CDR3 has 14 residues. V was clipped by 1 base and J by 5 bases; unmatched bases: 5. Germline lookup yields CDR1 LGHNA and CDR2 YSLEER. The CDR3 DNA is TGCGCCAGCAGCCAAGGCACAGGGGTAAACGAGCAGTACTTC. Translation: CASSQGTGVNEQYF.

The chain couples TRBV5-8 to TRBJ2-1; possibly TRBD2 for D (6 bases). CDR3 length equals 14 residues. Germline V gives CDR1 SGHTS, CDR2 YDEGEE. V was shortened by 4 bases and J by 10 bases, with 18 bases between the two germline ends. CDR3 sequence (DNA): TGTGCCAGCAGCCGCATTCGGCGGGGAGTAGAGCAGTTCTTC. Translating it yields CASSRIRRGVEQFF.

The V and J genes are TRBV10-3 and TRBJ2-5; D is possibly TRBD2 (5 bases). V lost 3 bases and J 3 bases, leaving 14 bases between the germline ends. Looked up from germline, CDR1 is ENHRY and CDR2 is SYGVKD. CDR3 length: 15 amino acids. CDR3 residues: CAISEAGSGEETQYF. As DNA, the CDR3 is TGTGCCATCAGTGAAGCAGGAAGCGGAGAAGAGACCCAGTACTTC.

The CDR3 region has the DNA TGTGCCAGTAGTATGTACAGTAGTCAGCCCCAGCATTTT. This sequence encodes CASSMYSSQPQHF. The chain links TRBV19 to TRBJ1-5; D is unclear. The CDR3 is made up of 13 amino acids. Trimming took 3 bases from V and 6 from J, leaving 9 bases between them. The germline V gene encodes CDR1 LNHDA and CDR2 SQIVND (reference sequence).

The genes are TRBV10-3 and TRBJ2-7; TRBD2 aligns across 12 bases. J gave up 4 bases and V 0 bases, and 4 bases lay outside the gene matches. CDR1 is ENHRY and CDR2 is SYGVKD in the germline V gene. This CDR3 contains 16 residues. CDR3 in DNA: TGTGCCATCAGTGAGTCTTCTAGCGGGGGGGTATACGAGCAGTACTTC. Translated: CAISESSSGGVYEQYF.

The chain employs TRBV7-9 and TRBJ2-1, with TRBD1 matching 9 bases. Germline V gives CDR1 SEHNR, CDR2 FQNEAQ (reference sequence). The CDR3 totals 14 residues. V was clipped by 5 bases and J by 7 bases; unmatched bases: 6. DNA for the CDR3: TGTGCCAGCAGCAACCGGGACAGGGAAAATGAGCAGTTCTTC. It translates to CASSNRDRENEQFF.

This rearrangement joins TRBV5-1 to TRBJ1-1; D call uncertain. The V gene's germline CDR1 is SGHRS and CDR2 YFSETQ. V was pared by 2 bases and J by 6 bases, with 14 bases between. The CDR3 sequence is 14 residues long. The CDR3 reads CASSLHLGEAEAFF. CDR3 coding DNA: TGCGCCAGCAGCTTACACCTCGGGGAGGCTGAAGCTTTCTTT.

This chain links TRBV6-5 with TRBJ1-6; no reliable D call. CDR1 MNHEY and CDR2 SVGAGI come from the germline V gene. This CDR3 is 12 amino acids long. V was shortened by 5 bases and J by 8 bases, with 7 bases between the two germline ends. The CDR3 is CASSNADSPLHF. The CDR3 nucleotides are TGTGCCAGCAGTAACGCAGATTCACCCCTCCACTTT.

The V and J genes are TRBV6-2 or TRBV6-3 and TRBJ1-5, with 9 bases fitting TRBD1. This CDR3 spans 16 amino acids. V lost 4 bases to trimming and J lost 3 bases; unmatched junction nucleotides: 7. Germline-derived CDR1 and CDR2 are MNHEY and SVGEGT. The CDR3 DNA follows: TGTGCCAGCAGTTCTATTTGGACAGGGGTCAATCAGCCCCAGCATTTT. Its translation: CASSSIWTGVNQPQHF.

V gene TRBV11-2 combines with J gene TRBJ2-5; 8 bases align to TRBD2. The CDR3 covers 18 residues. The germline V gene has CDR1 SGHAT and CDR2 FQNNGV. V gave up 5 bases and J gave up 4 bases; unmatched junction bases: 18. As DNA, the CDR3 is TGTGCCAGCAGCAATTTAAAGCCGGGACTAGTCCACTTAGAGACCCAGTACTTC. It specifies CASSNLKPGLVHLETQYF.

The chain recombines TRBV28 with TRBJ1-5; D is possibly TRBD1 (6 bases). The CDR3 is 16 residues long. Trimming removed 1 base at V and 3 bases at J, with 13 bases between. Germline loops: CDR1 MDHEN, CDR2 SYDVKM. The CDR3 sequence is CASSLSPGQFNQPQHF. The CDR3 nucleotides read TGTGCCAGCAGTTTATCCCCTGGACAGTTCAATCAGCCCCAGCATTTT. Looking up the rest from reference TRBV28 and TRBJ1-5 gives the full variable domain: DVKVTQSSRYLVKRTGEKVFLECVQDMDHENMFWYRQDPGLGLRLIYFSYDVKMKEKGDIPEGYSVSREKKERFSLILESASTNQTSMYLCASSLSPGQFNQPQHFGDGTRLSIL.

The rearrangement joins TRBV5-1 to TRBJ2-5; D is unclear. Germline-derived CDR1 and CDR2 are SGHRS and YFSETQ. The CDR3 runs to 13 residues. The ends were cut back, 0 bases at V and 0 bases at J, with 3 bases in the middle. The CDR3 is CASSLDNQETQYF. The CDR3 DNA reads TGCGCCAGCAGCTTGGACAACCAAGAGACCCAGTACTTC.